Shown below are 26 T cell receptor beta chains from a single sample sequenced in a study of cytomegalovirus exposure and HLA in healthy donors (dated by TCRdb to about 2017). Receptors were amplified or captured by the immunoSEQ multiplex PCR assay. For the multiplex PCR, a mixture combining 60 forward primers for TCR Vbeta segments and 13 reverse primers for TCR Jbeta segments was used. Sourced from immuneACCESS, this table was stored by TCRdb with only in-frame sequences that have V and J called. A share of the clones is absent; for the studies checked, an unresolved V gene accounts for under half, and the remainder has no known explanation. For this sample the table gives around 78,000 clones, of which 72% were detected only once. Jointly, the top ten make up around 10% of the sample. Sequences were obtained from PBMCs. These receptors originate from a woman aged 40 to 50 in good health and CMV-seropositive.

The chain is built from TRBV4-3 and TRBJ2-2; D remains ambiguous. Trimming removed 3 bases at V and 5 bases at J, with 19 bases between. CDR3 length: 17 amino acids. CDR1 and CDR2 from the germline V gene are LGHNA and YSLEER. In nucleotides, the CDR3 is TGCGCCAGCAGCCAGGCTGTAGCAAAAACGGGTACCGGGGAGCTGTTTTTT. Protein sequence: CASSQAVAKTGTGELFF.

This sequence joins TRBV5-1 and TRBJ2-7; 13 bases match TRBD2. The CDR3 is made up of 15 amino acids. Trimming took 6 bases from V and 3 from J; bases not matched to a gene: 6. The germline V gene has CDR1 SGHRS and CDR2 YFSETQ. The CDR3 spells CASTRGTSGNYEQYF. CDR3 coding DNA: TGCGCCAGCACCAGAGGGACTAGCGGGAACTACGAGCAGTACTTC.

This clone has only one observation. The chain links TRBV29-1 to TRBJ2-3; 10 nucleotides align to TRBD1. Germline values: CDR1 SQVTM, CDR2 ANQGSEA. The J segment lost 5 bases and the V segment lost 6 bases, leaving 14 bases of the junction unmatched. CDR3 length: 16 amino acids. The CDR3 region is CSVDSGTGVQEDTQYF. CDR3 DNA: TGCAGCGTGGATTCCGGGACAGGGGTTCAAGAAGATACGCAGTATTTT.

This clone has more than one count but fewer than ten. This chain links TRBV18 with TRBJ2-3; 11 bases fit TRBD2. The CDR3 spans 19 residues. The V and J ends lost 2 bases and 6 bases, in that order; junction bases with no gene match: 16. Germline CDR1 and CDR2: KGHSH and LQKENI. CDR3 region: CASSPRSSGASGRSDTQYF. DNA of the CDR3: TGTGCCAGCTCACCAAGGTCCTCGGGGGCTAGCGGGAGGTCGGATACGCAGTATTTT.

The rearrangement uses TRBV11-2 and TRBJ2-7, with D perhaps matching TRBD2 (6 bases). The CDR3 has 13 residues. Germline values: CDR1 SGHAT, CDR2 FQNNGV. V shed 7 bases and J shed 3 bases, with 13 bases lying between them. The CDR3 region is CASTLGLYYEQYF. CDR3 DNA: TGTGCCAGCACATTGGGACTCTACTACGAGCAGTACTTC.

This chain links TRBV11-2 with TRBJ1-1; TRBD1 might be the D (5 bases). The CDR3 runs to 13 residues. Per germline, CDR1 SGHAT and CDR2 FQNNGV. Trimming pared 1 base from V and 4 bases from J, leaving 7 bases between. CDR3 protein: CASSLVRGTEAFF. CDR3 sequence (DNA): TGTGCCAGCAGCTTAGTAAGGGGCACTGAAGCTTTCTTT.

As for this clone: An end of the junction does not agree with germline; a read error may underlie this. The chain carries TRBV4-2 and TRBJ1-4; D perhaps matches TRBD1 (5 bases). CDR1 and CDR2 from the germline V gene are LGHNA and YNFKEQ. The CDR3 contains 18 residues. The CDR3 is CASSQDPEGSYANGKLFF. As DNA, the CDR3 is TGTGCCAGCAGCCAAGATCCGGAGGGGAGTTACGCGAATGGAAAACTGTTTTTT.

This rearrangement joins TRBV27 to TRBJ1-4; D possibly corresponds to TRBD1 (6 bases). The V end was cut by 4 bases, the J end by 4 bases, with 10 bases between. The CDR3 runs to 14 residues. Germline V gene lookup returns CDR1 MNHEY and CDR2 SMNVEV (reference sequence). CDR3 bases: TGTGCCAGCAGTTCGCAGGGGATTAATGAAAAACTGTTTTTT. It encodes CASSSQGINEKLFF.

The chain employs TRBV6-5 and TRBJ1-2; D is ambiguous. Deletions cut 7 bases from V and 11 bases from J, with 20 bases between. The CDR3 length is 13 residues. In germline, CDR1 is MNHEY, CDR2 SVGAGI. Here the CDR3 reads CASTDPGRIGYTF. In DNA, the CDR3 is TGTGCCAGCACCGACCCGGGTCGGATTGGGTACACCTTC.

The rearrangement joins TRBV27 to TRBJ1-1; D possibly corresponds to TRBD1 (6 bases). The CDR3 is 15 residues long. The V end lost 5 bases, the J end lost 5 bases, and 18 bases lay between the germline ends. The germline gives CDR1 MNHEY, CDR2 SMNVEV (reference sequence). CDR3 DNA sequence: TGTGCCAGCAGTCTCCGCCCGGGACAAACAACTGAAGCTTTCTTT. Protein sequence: CASSLRPGQTTEAFF.

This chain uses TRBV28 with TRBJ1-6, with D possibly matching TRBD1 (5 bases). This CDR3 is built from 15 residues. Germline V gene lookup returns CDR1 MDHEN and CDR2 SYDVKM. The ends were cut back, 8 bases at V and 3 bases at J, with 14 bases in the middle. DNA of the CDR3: TGTGCCAGCGGCGGTTCGACAGACTATAATTCACCCCTCCACTTT. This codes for CASGGSTDYNSPLHF. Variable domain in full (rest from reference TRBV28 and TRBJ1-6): DVKVTQSSRYLVKRTGEKVFLECVQDMDHENMFWYRQDPGLGLRLIYFSYDVKMKEKGDIPEGYSVSREKKERFSLILESASTNQTSMYLCASGGSTDYNSPLHFGNGTRLTVT.

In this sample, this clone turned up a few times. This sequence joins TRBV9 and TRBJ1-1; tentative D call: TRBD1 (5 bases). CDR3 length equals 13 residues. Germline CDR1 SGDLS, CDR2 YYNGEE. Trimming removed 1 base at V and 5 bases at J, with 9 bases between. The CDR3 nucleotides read TGTGCCAGCAGCGTAAGGGAGGGGACTGAAGCTTTCTTT. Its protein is CASSVREGTEAFF.

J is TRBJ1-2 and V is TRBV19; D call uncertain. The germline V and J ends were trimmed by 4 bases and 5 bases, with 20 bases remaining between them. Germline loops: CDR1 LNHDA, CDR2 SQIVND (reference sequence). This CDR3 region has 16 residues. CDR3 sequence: CASSTNSLGLLYGYTF. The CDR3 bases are TGTGCCAGTAGTACCAACTCGCTGGGCCTGCTATATGGCTACACCTTC. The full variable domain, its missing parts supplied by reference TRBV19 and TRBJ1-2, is DGGITQSPKYLFRKEGQNVTLSCEQNLNHDAMYWYRQDPGQGLRLIYYSQIVNDFQKGDIAEGYSVSREKKESFPLTVTSAQKNPTAFYLCASSTNSLGLLYGYTFGSGTRLTVV.

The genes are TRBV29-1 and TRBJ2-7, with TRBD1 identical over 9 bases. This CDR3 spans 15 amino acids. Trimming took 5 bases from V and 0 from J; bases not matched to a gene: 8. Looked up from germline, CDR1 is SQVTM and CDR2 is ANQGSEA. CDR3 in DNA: TGCAGCGTTACGATGACAGGGGGGAGCTCCTACGAGCAGTACTTC. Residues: CSVTMTGGSSYEQYF.

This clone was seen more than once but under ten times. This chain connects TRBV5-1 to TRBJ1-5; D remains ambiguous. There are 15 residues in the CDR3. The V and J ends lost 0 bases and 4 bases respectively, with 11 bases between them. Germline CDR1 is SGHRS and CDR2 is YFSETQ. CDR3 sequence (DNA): TGCGCCAGCAGCTTGGTGGGCGAGAGTAATCAGCCCCAGCATTTT. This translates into CASSLVGESNQPQHF.

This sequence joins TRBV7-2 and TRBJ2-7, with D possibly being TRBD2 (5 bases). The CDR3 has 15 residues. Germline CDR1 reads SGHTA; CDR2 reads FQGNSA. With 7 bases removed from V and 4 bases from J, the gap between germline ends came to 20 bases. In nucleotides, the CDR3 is TGTGCCAGCAAAAAGGGCTCCCTGGAGGTGTACGAGCAGTACTTC. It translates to CASKKGSLEVYEQYF. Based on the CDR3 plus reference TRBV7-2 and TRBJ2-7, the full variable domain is GAGVSQSPSNKVTEKGKDVELRCDPISGHTALYWYRQSLGQGLEFLIYFQGNSAPDKSGLPSDRFSAERTGGSVSTLTIQRTQQEDSAVYLCASKKGSLEVYEQYFGPGTRLTVT.

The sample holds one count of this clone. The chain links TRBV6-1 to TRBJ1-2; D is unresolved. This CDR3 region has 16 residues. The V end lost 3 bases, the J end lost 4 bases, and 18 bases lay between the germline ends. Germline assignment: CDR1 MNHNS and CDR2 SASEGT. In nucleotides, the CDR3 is TGTGCCAGCAGTGATAAGGGAGCGGGGTCCTTCTATGGCTACACCTTC. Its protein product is CASSDKGAGSFYGYTF.

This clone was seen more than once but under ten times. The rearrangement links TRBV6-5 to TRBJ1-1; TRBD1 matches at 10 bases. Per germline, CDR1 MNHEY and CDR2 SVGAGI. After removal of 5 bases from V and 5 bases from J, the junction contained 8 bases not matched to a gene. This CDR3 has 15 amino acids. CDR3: CASSVDGTGVTEAFF. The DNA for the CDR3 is TGTGCCAGCAGTGTCGACGGGACAGGGGTGACTGAAGCTTTCTTT.

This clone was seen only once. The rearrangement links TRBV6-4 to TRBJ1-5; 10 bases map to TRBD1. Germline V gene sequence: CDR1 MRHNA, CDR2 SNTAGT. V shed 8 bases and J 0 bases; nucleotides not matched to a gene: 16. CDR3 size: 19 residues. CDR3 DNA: TGTGCCAGCCAGGTCCCCCGGGACAGGGGATTTTATAGCAATCAGCCCCAGCATTTT. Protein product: CASQVPRDRGFYSNQPQHF.

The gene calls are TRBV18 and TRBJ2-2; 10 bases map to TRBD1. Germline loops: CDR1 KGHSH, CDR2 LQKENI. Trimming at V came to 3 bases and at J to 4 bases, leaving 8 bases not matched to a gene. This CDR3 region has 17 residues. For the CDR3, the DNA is TGTGCCAGCTCACCCCGTCGGGACAGGGGCACCACCGGGGAGCTGTTTTTT. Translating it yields CASSPRRDRGTTGELFF.

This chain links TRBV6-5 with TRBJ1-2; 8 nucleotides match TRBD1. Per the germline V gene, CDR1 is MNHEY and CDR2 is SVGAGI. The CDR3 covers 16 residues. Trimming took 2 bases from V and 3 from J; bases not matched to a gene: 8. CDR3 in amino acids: CASSYLAETGDYGYTF. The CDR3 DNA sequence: TGTGCCAGCAGTTACCTAGCGGAGACAGGGGACTATGGCTACACCTTC.

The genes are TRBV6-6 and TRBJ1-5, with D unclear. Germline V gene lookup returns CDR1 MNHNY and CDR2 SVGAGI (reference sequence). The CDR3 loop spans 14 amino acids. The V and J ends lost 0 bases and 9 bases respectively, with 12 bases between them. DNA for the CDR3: TGTGCCAGCAGTTACTCGACGGGAGTAGGGCCCCAGCATTTT. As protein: CASSYSTGVGPQHF.

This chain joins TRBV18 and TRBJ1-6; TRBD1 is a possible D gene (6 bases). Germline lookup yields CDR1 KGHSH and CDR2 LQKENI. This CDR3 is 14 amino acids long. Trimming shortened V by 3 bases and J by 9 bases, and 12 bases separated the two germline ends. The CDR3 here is CASSPSGEGSPLHF. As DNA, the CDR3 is TGTGCCAGCTCACCCTCAGGGGAAGGTTCACCCCTCCACTTT.

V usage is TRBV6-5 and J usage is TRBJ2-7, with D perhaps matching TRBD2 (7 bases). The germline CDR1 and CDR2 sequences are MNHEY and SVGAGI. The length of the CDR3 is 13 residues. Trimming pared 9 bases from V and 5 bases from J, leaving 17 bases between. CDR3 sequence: CASRGGAGHEQYF. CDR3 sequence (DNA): TGTGCCAGTAGGGGGGGCGCCGGCCACGAGCAGTACTTC.

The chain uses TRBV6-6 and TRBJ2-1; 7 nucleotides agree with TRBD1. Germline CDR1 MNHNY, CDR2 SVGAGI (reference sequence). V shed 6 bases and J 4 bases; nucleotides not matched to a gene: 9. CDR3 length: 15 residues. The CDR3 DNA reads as TGTGCCAGCAGCCCCGGGACAGAGAAGTACAATGAGCAGTTCTTC. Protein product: CASSPGTEKYNEQFF.

The CDR3 DNA sequence: TGTGCCAGTAGTATAGATCATTTAGGGCAGGGGGCGTCTGGTGGCTACACCTTC. This codes for CASSIDHLGQGASGGYTF. The genes are TRBV19 and TRBJ1-2, with 8 bases that match TRBD1. This CDR3 spans 18 amino acids. J gave up 7 bases and V 0 bases, and 16 bases lay outside the gene matches. The germline V gene has CDR1 LNHDA and CDR2 SQIVND (reference sequence).